A selection of T cell receptor beta chains follows, all from one sample in a study of blood T cell repertoires in COVID-19. Produced via immunoSEQ multiplex PCR; TCRdb's table is partial and in-frame only. This sample has approximately 200,000 clones, with about 88% found just once. The sample was peripheral blood. These receptors originate from a man aged 50-60 years who had recovered from COVID-19. Both conserved end residues are part of each CDR3. Each record gives: CDR3 DNA, CDR3 protein, D gene, J gene, V gene, clone size. The D gene is left open where the match is weak. Rows may omit the clone size; those that give it use once, few, many or a size class.

CDR3nt: TGTGCCAGCAGCCCTCTCCCGGGGATCAACTATGGCTACACCTTC; CDR3aa: CASSPLPGINYGYTF; d_gene: NA; j_gene: TRBJ1-2; v_gene: TRBV5-4; abundance: NA
CDR3nt: TGCGCCAGCGCTTGGTCCTCGGGCTCTGGGGCCAACGTCCTGACTTTC; CDR3aa: CASAWSSGSGANVLTF; d_gene: NA; j_gene: TRBJ2-6; v_gene: TRBV5-1; abundance: NA
CDR3nt: TGTGCCAGCAGCTTAGTAGGGACTAGCGGGCCGGGGGGCAATGAGCAGTTCTTC; CDR3aa: CASSLVGTSGPGGNEQFF; d_gene: TRBD2; j_gene: TRBJ2-1; v_gene: TRBV11-2; abundance: NA
CDR3nt: TGTGCCACCTTCCTCTATGGCTACACCTTC; CDR3aa: CATFLYGYTF; d_gene: NA; j_gene: TRBJ1-2; v_gene: TRBV28; abundance: NA
CDR3nt: TGTGCCAGCAGTTTCATACAGGGGCCACTTATGCTCAGGAACAATGAGCAGTTCTTC; CDR3aa: CASSFIQGPLMLRNNEQFF; d_gene: TRBD1; j_gene: TRBJ2-1; v_gene: TRBV28; abundance: NA
CDR3nt: TGTGCCAGCAGCCAAGATCATTCGGGGTCTACGACGCAGTACTTC; CDR3aa: CASSQDHSGSTTQYF; d_gene: NA; j_gene: TRBJ2-7; v_gene: TRBV4-2; abundance: NA
CDR3nt: TGTGCCAGCAGCCGGGGACAGGGAGGAAACACCATATATTTT; CDR3aa: CASSRGQGGNTIYF; d_gene: TRBD1; j_gene: TRBJ1-3; v_gene: TRBV7-9; abundance: NA
CDR3nt: TGTGCCAGCAGCTTAGCGGCCTTCAGCGGGGAATTCTACGAGCAGTACTTC; CDR3aa: CASSLAAFSGEFYEQYF; d_gene: TRBD2; j_gene: TRBJ2-7; v_gene: TRBV7-6; abundance: NA
CDR3nt: TGCAGCGTTGATGAGGGTATGCTCTTC; CDR3aa: CSVDEGMLF; d_gene: NA; j_gene: TRBJ2-1; v_gene: TRBV29-1; abundance: NA
CDR3nt: TGTGCCAGCAGTCGGACAGGGATGAGAGCAGGCAATCAGCCCCAGCATTTT; CDR3aa: CASSRTGMRAGNQPQHF; d_gene: TRBD1; j_gene: TRBJ1-5; v_gene: TRBV28; abundance: NA
CDR3nt: TGTGCCAGCAGCTTAGAGAGCGGGACCCGAGGGAGGCAGTATTTT; CDR3aa: CASSLESGTRGRQYF; d_gene: TRBD2; j_gene: TRBJ2-3; v_gene: TRBV13; abundance: NA
CDR3nt: TGTGCCAGCAGCTTAGTTGGCCCGGGCAATGAGCAGTTCTTC; CDR3aa: CASSLVGPGNEQFF; d_gene: NA; j_gene: TRBJ2-1; v_gene: TRBV7-8; abundance: NA
CDR3nt: TGTGCCAGCTCACCGGGAGGCCAGACGTACTATGGCTACACCTTC; CDR3aa: CASSPGGQTYYGYTF; d_gene: NA; j_gene: TRBJ1-2; v_gene: TRBV18; abundance: NA
CDR3nt: TGTGCCAGTAGCCCGGACGGACAAAACAATCAGCCCCAGCATTTT; CDR3aa: CASSPDGQNNQPQHF; d_gene: NA; j_gene: TRBJ1-5; v_gene: TRBV19; abundance: NA
CDR3nt: TGCGCCAGCAGTTCCACAGGGGGCACAGATACGCAGTATTTT; CDR3aa: CASSSTGGTDTQYF; d_gene: TRBD1; j_gene: TRBJ2-3; v_gene: TRBV10-2; abundance: NA
CDR3nt: TGCGCCAGCAGCTTGGTGGCTAGCGGGATTCTGAGCCCATCGAGAACGTATGAGCAGTTCTTC; CDR3aa: CASSLVASGILSPSRTYEQFF; d_gene: TRBD2; j_gene: TRBJ2-1; v_gene: TRBV5-1; abundance: NA
CDR3nt: TGTGCCAGTTATACTAGCGGTCTTTCCTACGAGCAGTACTTC; CDR3aa: CASYTSGLSYEQYF; d_gene: TRBD2; j_gene: TRBJ2-7; v_gene: TRBV19; abundance: NA
CDR3nt: TGTGCCACCAGCAGACAGGACATCTCCAATCAGCCCCAGCATTTT; CDR3aa: CATSRQDISNQPQHF; d_gene: NA; j_gene: TRBJ1-5; v_gene: TRBV15; abundance: NA
CDR3nt: TGTGCCAGCACCCCCATGAGGTCTGGGGCCAACGTCCTGACTTTC; CDR3aa: CASTPMRSGANVLTF; d_gene: NA; j_gene: TRBJ2-6; v_gene: TRBV7-9; abundance: NA
CDR3nt: TGTGCCTGGATTGGGACAGGGAGGGTCACCGGGGAGCTGTTTTTT; CDR3aa: CAWIGTGRVTGELFF; d_gene: TRBD1; j_gene: TRBJ2-2; v_gene: TRBV30; abundance: NA
CDR3nt: TGTGCCAGCAGTTACCCCGGGACTAGCGGTGAGCAGTTCTTC; CDR3aa: CASSYPGTSGEQFF; d_gene: TRBD2; j_gene: TRBJ2-1; v_gene: TRBV6-5; abundance: NA
CDR3nt: TGTGCCAGCAGCTCAAATTCATCCCTCCACTTT; CDR3aa: CASSSNSSLHF; d_gene: NA; j_gene: TRBJ1-6; v_gene: TRBV11-2; abundance: NA
CDR3nt: TGTGCCAGCAGTCCGCACATAGGGACTAGCGGGGGTAGCTCCTACGAGCAGTACTTC; CDR3aa: CASSPHIGTSGGSSYEQYF; d_gene: TRBD2; j_gene: TRBJ2-7; v_gene: TRBV28; abundance: NA
CDR3nt: TGCGCCAGCAGTATCGGTAGCGGGACTCGCGAGCAGTACTTC; CDR3aa: CASSIGSGTREQYF; d_gene: TRBD2; j_gene: TRBJ2-7; v_gene: TRBV10-2; abundance: NA
CDR3nt: TGCGCCAGCAGCTATGGGACTAGCGGGAGTTTGAATGAGCAGTTCTTC; CDR3aa: CASSYGTSGSLNEQFF; d_gene: TRBD2; j_gene: TRBJ2-1; v_gene: TRBV5-1; abundance: NA
CDR3nt: TGTGCCAGCAGACTTATCACCGAGCAGTTCTTC; CDR3aa: CASRLITEQFF; d_gene: NA; j_gene: TRBJ2-1; v_gene: TRBV12-3/TRBV12-4; abundance: NA
CDR3nt: TGCAGCGTTGTCAGGAACACCGGGGAGCTGTTTTTT; CDR3aa: CSVVRNTGELFF; d_gene: NA; j_gene: TRBJ2-2; v_gene: TRBV29-1; abundance: few
CDR3nt: TGTGCCAGCTCACCACAGGTTAGCGGAGCCTACTATACGCAGTATTTT; CDR3aa: CASSPQVSGAYYTQYF; d_gene: NA; j_gene: TRBJ2-3; v_gene: TRBV18; abundance: NA
CDR3nt: TGCGCCAGCAGCTCGGGGACTAGCGGGAGGCGTATGGGGCAGTACTTC; CDR3aa: CASSSGTSGRRMGQYF; d_gene: TRBD2; j_gene: TRBJ2-7; v_gene: TRBV5-1; abundance: NA
CDR3nt: TGTGCCAGCAGTCTGACAGGGATTAGCACTGAAGCTTTCTTT; CDR3aa: CASSLTGISTEAFF; d_gene: TRBD1; j_gene: TRBJ1-1; v_gene: TRBV6-2/TRBV6-3; abundance: NA
CDR3nt: TGTGCCAGCAGCTTATTGGCGGGAACAATTGCCGGGGAGCTGTTTTTT; CDR3aa: CASSLLAGTIAGELFF; d_gene: NA; j_gene: TRBJ2-2; v_gene: TRBV7-2; abundance: NA
CDR3nt: TGTGCCAGCAGCTTGGCCGGGAGTTCTCCGGGGTTTCCCTACGAGCAGTACTTC; CDR3aa: CASSLAGSSPGFPYEQYF; d_gene: NA; j_gene: TRBJ2-7; v_gene: TRBV5-4; abundance: few
CDR3nt: TGTGCCAGCAGCTTGGTTTCCGGGAGGGGGTACAATGAGCAGTTCTTC; CDR3aa: CASSLVSGRGYNEQFF; d_gene: TRBD2; j_gene: TRBJ2-1; v_gene: TRBV5-6; abundance: few